This T cell receptor beta chain was identified in a study of T cells in Graves' hyperthyroidism and ophthalmopathy. From RNA transcripts, TCR beta CDR3 regions were amplified. During a first-round RT-PCR of the TCR CDR3, the HTBI primer set was used. TCRdb re-analysed the multiplex PCR reads in MiXCR, keeping a single row per CDR3 protein. The table has fewer than 650,000 distinct CDR3 sequences, approximately 15% seen once. Ophthalmopathy patients had moderate-to-severe active disease, CAS ≥3, NOSPECS ≥4, and disease duration under 3 months. Patients showing uncontrolled infection, other autoimmune disease, pregnancy or lactation were ineligible. Based on clinical symptoms, serum thyroxine and TRAb, thyroid ultrasound and orbital computed tomography, diagnoses were reached. In its sample, this clonotype was seen many times. No antigen is known for it. Points from the study as a whole: Most thyroid clonotypes with frequency above 0.001 were detected in blood.

This CDR3 comprises 14 residues. The V gene's germline CDR1 is SGHRS and CDR2 YFSETQ. V lost 0 bases to trimming and J lost 5 bases, with 11 bases between them. The TCR originated in a woman between 35 and 50 years old with Graves' ophthalmopathy. The rearrangement uses TRBV5-1 and TRBJ2-5, with D unclear. The specimen was blood. CDR3 nucleotides: TGCGCCAGCAGCTTGGGCTCTGGTACGGAGACCCAGTACTTC. Its protein is CASSLGSGTETQYF.